The clone carrying this TCR beta chain was observed a few times. Its cognate antigen is unknown. Germline CDR1 SGDLS, CDR2 YYNGEE. The CDR3 length is 13 residues. V was shortened by 10 bases and J by 8 bases, with 21 bases between the two germline ends. The method was immunoSEQ multiplex PCR; TCRdb's version includes in-frame clones alone and lacks a portion of them. The sample holds a few thousand clones, 20% to 25% seen once. The sample is drawn from a study of T cells in localized non-small cell lung cancer. Broader study findings: It remains possible that heterogeneity exists, since only one tumor region was sequenced. An association was observed between higher blood T cell density and longer overall survival.

Sequences were derived from lung tumor tissue, sampled before any cancer treatment. This TCR was recovered from a male donor aged 60 or older with stage I lung adenocarcinoma. This chain joins TRBV9 and TRBJ1-2, with a weak D call TRBD1 (6 bases). As DNA, the CDR3 is TGTGCCTCCTCCCTGAGAGGGGGTGGCGGCTACACCTTC. It is translated as CASSLRGGGGYTF.